This T cell receptor (beta chain) was sequenced in a study of Ad26.COV2.S vaccination and SARS-CoV-2 variants. The treatment here: over 15 received Ad26.COV2.S at low or high dose, single or two shots; a few received placebo; per-sample allocation not given. Sampling was performed 63 days after the first vaccine or placebo injection. The repertoire was sequenced with immunoSEQ multiplex PCR; TCRdb's copy has only in-frame clones and lacks some. The table shows some 350,000 clones, with roughly 90% occurring only once. As to this clone: The antigen is not known.

Study results and caveats: Vaccinated individuals (as opposed to placebo recipients) had higher spike-specific TCR breadth.

V lost 3 bases and J lost 2, with 10 bases in between. The CDR3 covers 14 residues. Per germline, CDR1 ENHRY and CDR2 SYGVKD. The sample here was peripheral blood, taken in a trial of Ad26.COV2.S vaccine versus placebo. This receptor was taken from a person between 18 and 59 years old who received the Ad26.COV2.S COVID-19 vaccine or a placebo. This sequence joins TRBV10-3 and TRBJ2-5; perhaps TRBD2 as D (6 bases). CDR3 loop: CAISDGGGQETQYF. The CDR3 coding sequence is TGTGCCATCAGTGATGGCGGAGGGCAAGAGACCCAGTACTTC.